The rows below give T cell receptor beta chains drawn from one sample of a study of blood T cell repertoires in COVID-19. TCRdb's table, derived via immunoSEQ multiplex PCR, lists solely in-frame clones and lacks some. The sample has 100,000 to 150,000 clones; roughly 90% are singletons. Source material: peripheral blood. Every receptor here comes from a man between 45 and 60 years old with active or convalescent COVID-19. Both conserved end residues are part of each CDR3. The order of the fields is CDR3 length, clone size, D gene, J gene, V gene, CDR3 protein, CDR3 DNA. D genes are given only for firm matches. Rows give clone size only sometimes, using once, few, many, or a class for an expanded clone.

cdr3_length: 14; clone_size: .; d_call: .; j_call: TRBJ2-2; v_call: TRBV19; cdr3_aa: CASSIRRNTGELFF; cdr3_nt: TGTGCCAGTAGTATTCGCAGGAACACCGGGGAGCTGTTTTTT
cdr3_length: 16; clone_size: .; d_call: .; j_call: TRBJ2-1; v_call: TRBV9; cdr3_aa: CASSVGGMGSYNEQFF; cdr3_nt: TGTGCCAGCAGCGTAGGAGGGATGGGTTCCTACAATGAGCAGTTCTTC
cdr3_length: 16; clone_size: .; d_call: .; j_call: TRBJ1-3; v_call: TRBV14; cdr3_aa: CASSQDDTYSGNTIYF; cdr3_nt: TGTGCCAGCAGCCAAGACGACACCTACTCTGGAAACACCATATATTTT
cdr3_length: 18; clone_size: .; d_call: .; j_call: TRBJ1-2; v_call: TRBV5-1; cdr3_aa: CASSETVRDIPFEDGYTF; cdr3_nt: TGCGCCAGCAGCGAGACAGTCCGGGACATACCCTTTGAGGATGGCTACACCTTC
cdr3_length: 15; clone_size: .; d_call: TRBD1; j_call: TRBJ1-5; v_call: TRBV11-2; cdr3_aa: CASSFTGEGNQPQHF; cdr3_nt: TGTGCCAGCAGCTTCACAGGGGAGGGCAATCAGCCCCAGCATTTT
cdr3_length: 14; clone_size: .; d_call: .; j_call: TRBJ1-2; v_call: TRBV19; cdr3_aa: CASRSPGANYGYTF; cdr3_nt: TGTGCCAGTAGATCGCCAGGGGCGAACTATGGCTACACCTTC
cdr3_length: 14; clone_size: .; d_call: .; j_call: TRBJ1-2; v_call: TRBV2; cdr3_aa: CASSVGQINYGYTF; cdr3_nt: TGTGCCAGCAGTGTGGGCCAAATAAACTATGGCTACACCTTC
cdr3_length: 23; clone_size: .; d_call: .; j_call: TRBJ2-4; v_call: TRBV6-4; cdr3_aa: CASSDELGPRDGRPKQAKNIQYF; cdr3_nt: TGTGCCAGCAGTGACGAGTTAGGCCCCAGGGATGGAAGGCCTAAACAAGCCAAAAACATTCAGTACTTC
cdr3_length: 13; clone_size: .; d_call: .; j_call: TRBJ1-2; v_call: TRBV5-1; cdr3_aa: CASSLQDSYGYTF; cdr3_nt: TGCGCCAGCAGCTTACAGGATAGCTATGGCTACACCTTC
cdr3_length: 15; clone_size: few; d_call: TRBD2; j_call: TRBJ2-7; v_call: TRBV10-1; cdr3_aa: CASSPARPAGGEQYF; cdr3_nt: TGCGCCAGCAGTCCCGCCCGTCCAGCGGGAGGCGAGCAGTACTTC
cdr3_length: 15; clone_size: .; d_call: TRBD1; j_call: TRBJ2-1; v_call: TRBV30; cdr3_aa: CAWSTGTGYYNEQFF; cdr3_nt: TGTGCCTGGAGTACCGGGACAGGGTATTACAATGAGCAGTTCTTC
cdr3_length: 16; clone_size: .; d_call: .; j_call: TRBJ2-3; v_call: TRBV7-6; cdr3_aa: CASSLGVATSTDTQYF; cdr3_nt: TGTGCCAGCAGCTTAGGAGTAGCCACTAGCACAGATACGCAGTATTTT
cdr3_length: 16; clone_size: .; d_call: TRBD1; j_call: TRBJ1-5; v_call: TRBV27; cdr3_aa: CASSFPGTVHNQPQHF; cdr3_nt: TGTGCCAGCAGTTTTCCCGGGACAGTTCACAATCAGCCCCAGCATTTT
cdr3_length: 11; clone_size: .; d_call: .; j_call: TRBJ2-7; v_call: TRBV20-1; cdr3_aa: CSARSVAGQYF; cdr3_nt: TGCAGTGCTAGGAGCGTGGCCGGGCAGTACTTC
cdr3_length: 17; clone_size: .; d_call: .; j_call: TRBJ1-4; v_call: TRBV19; cdr3_aa: CASSISPVFATNEKLFF; cdr3_nt: TGTGCCAGTAGTATATCCCCAGTATTTGCAACTAATGAAAAACTGTTTTTT
cdr3_length: 15; clone_size: .; d_call: TRBD1; j_call: TRBJ2-7; v_call: TRBV2; cdr3_aa: CASRIGTGDRYEQYF; cdr3_nt: TGTGCCAGCAGGATCGGGACAGGGGATCGGTACGAGCAGTACTTC
cdr3_length: 16; clone_size: .; d_call: TRBD2; j_call: TRBJ2-3; v_call: TRBV6-5; cdr3_aa: CASSYFVSGGADTQYF; cdr3_nt: TGTGCCAGCAGTTACTTCGTCTCGGGGGGGGCAGATACGCAGTATTTT
cdr3_length: 12; clone_size: once; d_call: .; j_call: TRBJ1-5; v_call: TRBV7-2; cdr3_aa: CASSLSNQPQHF; cdr3_nt: TGTGCCAGCAGTCTCAGTAATCAGCCCCAGCATTTT
cdr3_length: 17; clone_size: .; d_call: TRBD2; j_call: TRBJ2-1; v_call: TRBV7-2; cdr3_aa: CASSPQAGGPPYNEQFF; cdr3_nt: TGTGCCAGCAGCCCGCAGGCGGGGGGCCCTCCCTACAATGAGCAGTTCTTC
cdr3_length: 13; clone_size: few; d_call: .; j_call: TRBJ1-6; v_call: TRBV14; cdr3_aa: CASQGRNNSPLHF; cdr3_nt: TGTGCCAGCCAGGGGCGTAATAATTCACCCCTCCACTTT
cdr3_length: 13; clone_size: .; d_call: .; j_call: TRBJ2-2; v_call: TRBV5-1; cdr3_aa: CASSFREHGELFF; cdr3_nt: TGCGCCAGCAGCTTCCGGGAGCACGGGGAGCTGTTTTTT
cdr3_length: 15; clone_size: .; d_call: .; j_call: TRBJ1-6; v_call: TRBV6-4; cdr3_aa: CASSAGGGFNSPLHF; cdr3_nt: TGTGCCAGCAGCGCTGGGGGGGGGTTTAATTCACCCCTCCACTTT
cdr3_length: 15; clone_size: .; d_call: TRBD2; j_call: TRBJ2-1; v_call: TRBV5-1; cdr3_aa: CASSRGLAANNEQFF; cdr3_nt: TGCGCCAGCAGCCGTGGACTAGCGGCTAATAATGAGCAGTTCTTC
cdr3_length: 16; clone_size: .; d_call: .; j_call: TRBJ1-5; v_call: TRBV28; cdr3_aa: CASRQSKNRGNQPQHF; cdr3_nt: TGTGCCAGCAGGCAGAGCAAAAACCGAGGAAATCAGCCCCAGCATTTT